The source of this T cell receptor (beta chain) is a study of T cell responses to AZD1222 COVID-19 vaccine. TCRdb's copy holds only in-frame clones and misses some; the assay was immunoSEQ multiplex PCR. The sample shows fewer than 100,000 clones, around 85% of them seen only once. General study findings and limits: Reports indicate that nearly half of spike-specific TCRs are directed at unmutated variant regions. Spike-specific TCR depth and breadth grew after two AZD1222 doses. White British people made up most donors, females outnumbered males, and clonal diversity was possibly underestimated.

This clone was picked up a small number of times. Its antigen is not known. Second-dose intervals near 4 or 12 weeks were combined. The CDR3 consists of 12 residues. V lost 0 bases, J lost 8 bases, and 4 bases lay in between. Germline V lookup: CDR1 MNHEY, CDR2 SVGAGI. The clonotype comes from an adult who received the AZD1222 COVID-19 vaccine. The sample consisted of peripheral blood, taken 28 days after the second AZD1222 dose. The chain employs TRBV6-5 and TRBJ2-2, with D unclear. CDR3 DNA sequence: TGTGCCAGCAGTTACTCGGCGGGGGAGCTGTTTTTT. It is translated as CASSYSAGELFF.